The rows below give T cell receptor beta chains drawn from one sample of a study of blood T cell repertoires in COVID-19. Produced via immunoSEQ multiplex PCR; TCRdb's table is partial and in-frame only. The sample holds hundreds of thousands of clones, roughly nine tenths seen once. Specimen: peripheral blood. The source is a woman aged 25 to 39 with COVID-19, enrolled during active disease. Both conserved end residues are part of each CDR3. D genes are given only for firm matches. Clone sizes are given selectively: once, few, many, or a class where the clone is expanded.

v_gene	j_gene	abundance	d_gene	CDR3aa	CDR3nt
TRBV9	TRBJ2-2	few	-	CASSPQGAGELFF	TGTGCCAGCAGCCCACAGGGTGCCGGGGAGCTGTTTTTT
TRBV9	TRBJ2-3	-	-	CASSTPSTDTQYF	TGTGCCAGCAGCACACCCAGCACAGATACGCAGTATTTT
TRBV5-1	TRBJ2-2	-	TRBD2	CASSLRRREGLIGELFF	TGCGCCAGCAGCTTAAGACGACGGGAGGGCCTTATCGGGGAGCTGTTTTTT
TRBV3-1/TRBV3-2	TRBJ2-1	-	-	CASSPDTRPYNEQFF	TGTGCCAGCAGCCCTGACACACGCCCCTACAATGAGCAGTTCTTC
TRBV27	TRBJ1-5	-	TRBD1	CASSLVAGGNQPQHF	TGTGCCAGCAGTTTAGTGGCAGGGGGAAATCAGCCCCAGCATTTT
TRBV10-3	TRBJ1-4	-	-	CAISETETVNEKLFF	TGTGCCATCAGCGAGACGGAAACAGTTAATGAAAAACTGTTTTTT
TRBV24-1	TRBJ1-2	once	TRBD1	CATSDSRDRVYGYTF	TGTGCCACCAGTGATAGCCGGGACAGGGTTTATGGCTACACCTTC
TRBV7-9	TRBJ1-2	-	TRBD1	CASSLTQDREGYTF	TGTGCCAGCAGCTTGACCCAGGACAGGGAGGGCTACACCTTC
TRBV6-2/TRBV6-3	TRBJ1-5	-	TRBD1	CASSQDRGDQPQHF	TGTGCCAGCAGCCAAGACAGGGGCGATCAGCCCCAGCATTTT
TRBV14	TRBJ1-4	-	TRBD1	CASSLTGDRGSRTGGEKLFF	TGTGCCAGCAGCCTGACCGGGGACAGGGGTTCACGAACAGGTGGTGAAAAACTGTTTTTT
TRBV21-1	TRBJ2-5	once	-	CASRPGERGALETQYF	TGTGCCAGCAGACCCGGAGAGCGGGGGGCATTAGAGACCCAGTACTTC
TRBV5-5	TRBJ1-5	once	-	CASSSQPIQPQHF	TGTGCCAGCAGCTCACAACCCATCCAGCCCCAGCATTTT
TRBV29-1	TRBJ2-2	few	TRBD1	CSGQQGPQGTGELFF	TGCAGCGGACAACAGGGGCCCCAGGGCACCGGGGAGCTGTTTTTT
TRBV12-5	TRBJ2-1	-	TRBD2	CASGLGQTSGLYNEQFF	TGTGCTAGTGGTTTGGGGCAGACTAGCGGGCTCTACAATGAGCAGTTCTTC
TRBV19	TRBJ1-1	-	-	CASSIPGGMNTEAFF	TGTGCCAGTAGTATCCCAGGAGGGATGAACACTGAAGCTTTCTTT
TRBV13	TRBJ1-1	-	TRBD1	CASSASDRGDEAFF	TGTGCCAGCAGCGCATCGGACAGGGGGGATGAAGCTTTCTTT
TRBV28	TRBJ2-7	-	-	CASIMTGDLSYEQYF	TGTGCCAGCATTATGACAGGCGACCTCTCCTACGAGCAGTACTTC
TRBV4-3	TRBJ1-1	-	-	CASSPRHHPATEAFF	TGCGCCAGCAGCCCTCGACACCATCCCGCCACTGAAGCTTTCTTT
TRBV5-4	TRBJ2-7	-	-	CASSFGQDGFEQYF	TGTGCCAGCAGCTTTGGTCAGGATGGATTCGAGCAGTACTTC
TRBV28	TRBJ2-7	-	TRBD1	CASSIGTGLAYEQYF	TGTGCCAGCAGTATCGGGACAGGCCTTGCCTACGAGCAGTACTTC
TRBV2	TRBJ2-3	-	TRBD2	CASSEGGLAGTDTQYF	TGTGCCAGCAGTGAGGGGGGACTAGCAGGCACAGATACGCAGTATTTT
TRBV5-4	TRBJ2-7	-	-	CASSLGGERGYEQYF	TGTGCCAGCAGCTTGGGGGGGGAAAGGGGCTACGAGCAGTACTTC
TRBV28	TRBJ2-3	-	TRBD2	CASSKLAGNTDTQYF	TGTGCCAGCAGTAAACTAGCGGGGAACACAGATACGCAGTATTTT
TRBV4-2	TRBJ1-1	-	TRBD1	CASSRRTGSMNTEAFF	TGTGCCAGCAGCCGACGGACAGGGTCAATGAACACTGAAGCTTTCTTT